The TCR beta chain described here comes from a study of long-term antiretroviral therapy in people with HIV (dated by TCRdb to between 2020 and 2023). In the study overall: The earliest samples were collected about a decade before the 2015 WHO recommendation for immediate ART, when ART was typically delayed until CD4 counts fell. Whether ART initiation and durable HIV suppression were associated with changes in peripheral blood TRB repertoire composition and diversity was tested in a retrospective serial study. From some 27 adults with confirmed HIV infection, the cohort provided approximately 190 cryopreserved PBMC samples, gathered serially across a mean of around 6 years (range 1-12). Among the 30 or so participants with HIV, approximately 10 were female. Test extractions of a monoclonal T-cell line alongside some 35 polyclonal samples showed no cross-contamination during QIAcube processing. Beyond this particular receptor, the publication reports: CDR3 length ranges in HIV repertoires were narrower than in controls, and network structure suggested an antigen-experienced repertoire with only a slight naive shift after ART. A significant increase in TRB diversity was found to be associated with ART initiation, although TRB diversity was observed to remain significantly below that of transplant donor controls even after long-term ART. Samples dated from the mid-2000s to the late 2010s, and the ART regimens used may be less effective than current ones. Owing to limited PBMC availability, only the TCR beta chain was sequenced, without alpha chain pairing. Unsorted PBMC were profiled instead of sorted CD4+ and CD8+ T cells because pre-ART samples had limited cell numbers. Inferences about post-ART repertoire changes were limited because no data were available on ART adherence, viral resistance or therapy changes. Expanded TRB clones identified before ART initiation dominated the repertoire at all time points, although this dominance fluctuated and declined in many PLHIV after ART.

Remarks on this clone: Its antigen is unknown. The sample holds no much larger clone one base away, and base qualities are not on file.

The cysteine opens and the phenylalanine closes a CDR3 of 16 amino acids. Only the CDR3 part of the read is kept: 48 bases, read in frame from the first base. Per the germline V gene (reference sequence), MNHEY is the CDR1 and SMNVEV is the CDR2. The germline V and J ends show losses of 6 bases and 7 bases respectively, and no gene match explains 8 bases of the junction. Inclusion was restricted to participants for whom at least one PBMC sample before ART initiation and at least two post-ART samples were available. Treatment was received in the United States of America by all participants with HIV. Before DNA extraction, cryopreserved samples of roughly 0.95-10 million PBMC were thawed and washed. At the time of the earliest PBMC sample for each participant with HIV, ages ranged from roughly 23 to 60 years. Each participant contributed PBMC samples from 1-4 timepoints before ART initiation and 2-8 timepoints after ART initiation, with a median of 7 samples. For every participant, serial HIV viral load, CD4+ T-cell count, ART history and demographic data were obtained. A Qiagen kit on a QIAcube was used to extract genomic DNA from unsorted PBMC, with samples processed in batches of 12.

The immunoSEQ hsTCRB v3.0 assay was used at survey level resolution to sequence the TRB variable region. The target sequencing depth for TRB was about 40,000-55,000 T-cell genomes per sample. An Illumina MiSeq with a v3 150-cycle kit was used to sequence the pooled TRB libraries. On the authors' methods: Repertoire analysis was run in R within a reproducible Nextflow workflow that covered QC, data transformation and analysis. LymphoSeq2, an R package for exploring AIRR-Seq data, was used to implement custom analyses. A handful of samples that produced fewer than 5000 total TRB sequences were removed, so about 200 HIV repertoires were analyzed. Of the roughly 180 retained HIV repertoires, under 65 were collected before and roughly 130 after ART initiation. Repertoires were downsampled to 5000 TRB nucleotide sequences, and summary statistics were averaged over 100 downsampling iterations. Only TRB sequences with CDR3 regions of at least seven amino acids were retained for analysis. Diversity was assessed using a clonality score derived from Shannon entropy and using the Gini coefficient. In repertoire networks, the top 5000 CDR3 amino acid sequences were linked whenever an edit distance of one separated two sequences. For TRB CDR3 amino acid sequences, antigen specificity groups and MHC restriction were predicted with GLIPH2. CDR3 amino acid sequences were matched against VDJdb and McPAS-TCR to flag known CMV, EBV, HIV or tissue antigen associations. Pre-ART, post-ART and control groups were compared with Wilcoxon signed-rank tests and Holm-Bonferroni correction. TCRdb took this table from immuneACCESS and kept in-frame rearrangements with V and J called. Such tables lack part of the clones; where checked against another copy, unresolved V genes explain under half of the gap, and the rest is unexplained. That table is the source of V, J and clone size, and D and trimming were worked out from the DNA. This sample holds some 19,000 clones; about 81% were observed only once. The biggest ten clones account for approximately 8% of the sample.

The clonotype was recovered from a man aged 18 to 29 with HIV. This material consisted of unsorted PBMCs, taken 0.9 years after starting antiretroviral therapy. Recombination linked TRBV27 to TRBJ2-1; TRBD2 matches 14 bases in the middle. The DNA is TGTGCCAGCAGGATCCTGGGACTAGCGGGGGCAAATGAGCAGTTCTTC. The encoded protein is CASRILGLAGANEQFF.